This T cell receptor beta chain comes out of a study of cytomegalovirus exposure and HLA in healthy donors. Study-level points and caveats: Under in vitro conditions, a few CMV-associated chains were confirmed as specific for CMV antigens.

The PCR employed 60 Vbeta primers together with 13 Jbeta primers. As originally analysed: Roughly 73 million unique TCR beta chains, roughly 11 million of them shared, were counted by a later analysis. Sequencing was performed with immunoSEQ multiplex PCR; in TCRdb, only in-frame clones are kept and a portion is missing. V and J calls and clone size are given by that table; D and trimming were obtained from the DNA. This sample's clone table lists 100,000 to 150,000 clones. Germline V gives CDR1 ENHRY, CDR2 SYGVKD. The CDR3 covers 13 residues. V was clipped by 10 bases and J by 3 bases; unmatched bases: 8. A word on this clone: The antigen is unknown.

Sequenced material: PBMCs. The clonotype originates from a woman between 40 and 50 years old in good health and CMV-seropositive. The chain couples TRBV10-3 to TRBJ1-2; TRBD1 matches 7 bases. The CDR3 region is CATTTGTDYGYTF. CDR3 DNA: TGTGCCACCACAACCGGGACAGACTATGGCTACACCTTC.